The subject of this entry is one T cell receptor (beta chain). The sample originates from a study of blood T cell repertoires in COVID-19. Study overall: Sites in the United States, Italy and Spain provided acute and convalescent COVID-19 samples. Nucleic acid was either cDNA or gDNA, and it came from T cells, B-cell-depleted T cells, or PBMCs.

Looked up from germline, CDR1 is LNHDA and CDR2 is SQIVND (reference sequence). With V trimmed by 3 bases and J by 4 bases, 5 bases remained unmatched. The CDR3 contains 14 residues. Authors' methods: Quantification of nucleated cells was approximated via reference gene primer amplification. The assay was immunoSEQ multiplex PCR, and TCRdb's table has in-frame clones only and misses some. V, J and clone size were drawn from that table, and D and trimming were deduced from the DNA. Counted here are roughly 260,000 clones, about 85% occurring once; the ten biggest clones make up roughly 4%. The chain has TRBV19 and TRBJ1-1; the match to TRBD1 covers 7 bases. The sequence derives from a man aged 60 to 69 who had recovered from COVID-19. Sequenced sample: peripheral blood. CDR3 amino acids: CASSIVQGFTEAFF. In DNA form, the CDR3 reads TGTGCCAGTAGTATTGTACAGGGGTTCACTGAAGCTTTCTTT.